The TCR beta chain under discussion was sequenced for a study of cytomegalovirus exposure and HLA in healthy donors. The CDR3 runs 15 residues. The ends lost 3 bases at V and 9 bases at J; junction bases unmatched: 5. Germline CDR1 SGHAT, CDR2 FQNNGV. As regards this clone: This specimen includes other DNA sequences encoding the same CDR3.

This PCR relied on a set of 60 Vbeta primers and 13 Jbeta primers. This table comes from immunoSEQ multiplex PCR, and its TCRdb copy is limited to in-frame clones, with some not included. Among approximately 120,000 clones listed, around 70% were seen once. This chain joins TRBV11-2 and TRBJ2-1, with 13 bases fitting TRBD2. This receptor was obtained from a woman in her 70s in good health and CMV-seropositive. The sample consisted of PBMCs. The CDR3 reads CASSFTSGGEVEQFF. Here the CDR3 DNA reads TGTGCCAGCAGCTTTACTAGCGGGGGGGAGGTTGAGCAGTTCTTC.